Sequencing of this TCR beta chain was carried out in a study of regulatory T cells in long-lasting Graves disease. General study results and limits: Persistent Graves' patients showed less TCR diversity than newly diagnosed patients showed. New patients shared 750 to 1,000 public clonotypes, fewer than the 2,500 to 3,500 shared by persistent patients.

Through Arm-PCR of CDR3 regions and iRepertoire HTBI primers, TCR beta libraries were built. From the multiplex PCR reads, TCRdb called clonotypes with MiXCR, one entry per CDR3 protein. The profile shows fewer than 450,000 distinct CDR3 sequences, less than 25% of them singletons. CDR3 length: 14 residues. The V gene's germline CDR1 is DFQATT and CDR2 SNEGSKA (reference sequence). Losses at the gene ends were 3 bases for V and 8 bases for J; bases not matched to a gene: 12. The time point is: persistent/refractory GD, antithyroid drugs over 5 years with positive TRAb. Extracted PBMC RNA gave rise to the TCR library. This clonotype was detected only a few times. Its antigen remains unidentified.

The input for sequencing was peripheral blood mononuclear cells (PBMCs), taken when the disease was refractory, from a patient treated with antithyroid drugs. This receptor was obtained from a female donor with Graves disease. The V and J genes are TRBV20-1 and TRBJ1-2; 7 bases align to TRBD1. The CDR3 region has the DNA TGCAGTGCTAGGTCCCGGACAGGCCTTGGGGGCTACACCTTC. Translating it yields CSARSRTGLGGYTF.